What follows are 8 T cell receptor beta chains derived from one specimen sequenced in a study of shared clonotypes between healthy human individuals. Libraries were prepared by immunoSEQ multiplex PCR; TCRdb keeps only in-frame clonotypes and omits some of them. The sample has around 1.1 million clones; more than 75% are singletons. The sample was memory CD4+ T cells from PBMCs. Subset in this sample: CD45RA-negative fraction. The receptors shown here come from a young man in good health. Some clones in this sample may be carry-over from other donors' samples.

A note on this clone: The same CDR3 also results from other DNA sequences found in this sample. The CDR3 reads CASSYAGNGYTF. In nucleotides, the CDR3 is TGTGCCAGCAGTTACGCAGGGAACGGCTACACCTTC. The rearrangement joins TRBV6-5 to TRBJ1-2; possibly TRBD1 for D (5 bases). The CDR3 sequence is 12 residues long. The germline V gene has CDR1 MNHEY and CDR2 SVGAGI. V was trimmed by 2 bases and J by 8 bases, leaving 9 bases between them.

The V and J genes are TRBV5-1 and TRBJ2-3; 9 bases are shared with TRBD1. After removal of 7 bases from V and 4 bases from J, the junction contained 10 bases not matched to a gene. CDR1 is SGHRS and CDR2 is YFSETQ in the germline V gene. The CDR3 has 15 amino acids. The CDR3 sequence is CASCRGQGFADTQYF. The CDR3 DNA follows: TGCGCCAGCTGCCGGGGACAGGGATTCGCAGATACGCAGTATTTT.

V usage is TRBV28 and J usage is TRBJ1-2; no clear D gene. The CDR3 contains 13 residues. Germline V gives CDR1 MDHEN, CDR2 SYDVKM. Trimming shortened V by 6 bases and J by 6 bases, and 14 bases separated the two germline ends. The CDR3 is CASRDPRGDGYTF. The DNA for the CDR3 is TGTGCCAGCAGGGACCCTCGAGGTGATGGCTACACCTTC.

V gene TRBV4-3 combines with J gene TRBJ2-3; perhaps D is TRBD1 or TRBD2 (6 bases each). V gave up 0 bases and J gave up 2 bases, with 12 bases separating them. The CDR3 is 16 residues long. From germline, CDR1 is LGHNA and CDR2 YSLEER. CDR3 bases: TGCGCCAGCAGCCAAGAGGGGGCGGGACCCACAGATACGCAGTATTTT. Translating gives CASSQEGAGPTDTQYF.

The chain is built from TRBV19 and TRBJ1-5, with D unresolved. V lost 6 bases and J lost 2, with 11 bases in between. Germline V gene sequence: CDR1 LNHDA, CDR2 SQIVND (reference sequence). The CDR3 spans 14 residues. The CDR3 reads CASSQSSRNQPQHF. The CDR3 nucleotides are TGTGCCAGTAGCCAAAGCTCCCGCAATCAGCCCCAGCATTTT.

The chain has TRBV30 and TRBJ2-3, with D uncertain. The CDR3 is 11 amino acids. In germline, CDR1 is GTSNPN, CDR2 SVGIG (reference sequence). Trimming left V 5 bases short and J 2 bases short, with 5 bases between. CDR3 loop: CAWALTDTQYF. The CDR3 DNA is TGTGCCTGGGCCCTCACAGATACGCAGTATTTT. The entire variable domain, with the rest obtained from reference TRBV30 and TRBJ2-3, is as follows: SQTIHQWPATLVQPVGSPLSLECTVEGTSNPNLYWYRQAAGRGLQLLFYSVGIGQISSEVPQNLSASRPQDRQFILSSKKLLLSDSGFYLCAWALTDTQYFGPGTRLTVL.

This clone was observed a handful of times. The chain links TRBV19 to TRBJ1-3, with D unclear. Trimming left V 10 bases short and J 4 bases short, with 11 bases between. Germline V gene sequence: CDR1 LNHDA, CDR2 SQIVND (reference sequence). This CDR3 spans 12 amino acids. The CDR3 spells CATRRSGNTIYF. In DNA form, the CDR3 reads TGTGCCACCAGAAGATCGGGAAACACCATATATTTT.

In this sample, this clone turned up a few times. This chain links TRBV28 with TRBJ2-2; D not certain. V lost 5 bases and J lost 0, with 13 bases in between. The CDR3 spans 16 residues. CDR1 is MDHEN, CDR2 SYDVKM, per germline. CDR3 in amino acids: CASSLTGIPNTGELFF. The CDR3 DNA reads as TGTGCCAGCAGTCTAACCGGTATACCGAACACCGGGGAGCTGTTTTTT.